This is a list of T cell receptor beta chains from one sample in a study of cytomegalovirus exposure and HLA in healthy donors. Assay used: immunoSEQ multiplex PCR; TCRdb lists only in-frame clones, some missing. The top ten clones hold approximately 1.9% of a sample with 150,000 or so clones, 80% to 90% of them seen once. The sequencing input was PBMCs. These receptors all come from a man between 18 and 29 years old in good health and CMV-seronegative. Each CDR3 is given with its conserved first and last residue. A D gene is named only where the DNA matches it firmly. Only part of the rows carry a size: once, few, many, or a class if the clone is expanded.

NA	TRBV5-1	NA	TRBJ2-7	CASKGGSGFSYEQYF	TGCGCCAGCAAGGGTGGGAGCGGCTTCAGTTACGAGCAGTACTTC
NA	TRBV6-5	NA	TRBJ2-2	CASNSEGSTGELFF	TGTGCCAGCAACTCGGAGGGGTCCACCGGGGAGCTGTTTTTT
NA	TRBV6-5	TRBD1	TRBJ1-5	CASSLHNRGNQPQHF	TGTGCCAGCAGTCTCCATAACAGGGGAAATCAGCCCCAGCATTTT
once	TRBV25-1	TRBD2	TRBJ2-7	CASSESGLASEQYF	TGTGCCAGCAGTGAATCGGGACTAGCATCCGAGCAGTACTTC
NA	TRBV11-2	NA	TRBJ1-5	CASSLAGEVGNQPQHF	TGTGCCAGCAGCTTAGCTGGGGAGGTGGGCAATCAGCCCCAGCATTTT
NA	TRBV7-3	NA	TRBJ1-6	CASSLTTGSPLHF	TGTGCCAGCAGCTTAACGACGGGTTCACCCCTCCACTTT
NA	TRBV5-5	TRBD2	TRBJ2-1	CASSPLAGGRNEQFF	TGTGCCAGCAGCCCTCTAGCGGGGGGGCGGAATGAGCAGTTCTTC
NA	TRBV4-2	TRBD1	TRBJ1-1	CASSQTGGYTEAFF	TGTGCCAGCAGCCAAACAGGGGGCTACACTGAAGCTTTCTTT
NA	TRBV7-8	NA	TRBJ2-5	CASSQPREFRETQYF	TGTGCCAGCAGCCAACCAAGGGAGTTTCGAGAGACCCAGTACTTC
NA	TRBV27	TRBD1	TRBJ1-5	CASGSDRGMSNQPQHF	TGTGCCAGCGGATCGGACAGGGGGATGAGCAATCAGCCCCAGCATTTT
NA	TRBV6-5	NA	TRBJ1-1	CASRPGKNTEAFF	TGTGCCAGCAGACCCGGGAAAAACACTGAAGCTTTCTTT
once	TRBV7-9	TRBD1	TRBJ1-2	CSSSSSAGGAYGYTF	TGTTCCAGCAGCAGCTCAGCAGGGGGCGCCTATGGCTACACCTTC
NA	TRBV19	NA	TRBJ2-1	CASSIRTGRVNEQFF	TGTGCCAGTAGTATTAGGACAGGGAGGGTGAATGAGCAGTTCTTC
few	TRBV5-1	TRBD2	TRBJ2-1	CASSFSGGSTHEQFF	TGCGCCAGCAGCTTCAGCGGGGGATCCACCCATGAGCAGTTCTTC
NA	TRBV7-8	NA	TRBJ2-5	CASSLERVKQETQYF	TGTGCCAGCAGCTTAGAGCGGGTAAAACAAGAGACCCAGTACTTC
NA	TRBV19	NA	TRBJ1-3	CASSTGQQHLGNTIYF	TGTGCCAGTAGTACAGGACAGCAACATCTTGGAAACACCATATATTTT
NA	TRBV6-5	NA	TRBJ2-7	CASCLTERHEQYF	TGTGCCAGCTGCCTCACAGAACGTCACGAGCAGTACTTC
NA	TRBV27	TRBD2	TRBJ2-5	CASTKLAGGQETQYF	TGTGCCAGCACCAAACTAGCGGGGGGTCAAGAGACCCAGTACTTC
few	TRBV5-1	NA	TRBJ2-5	CASSLPVQTTDTKETQYF	TGCGCCAGCAGCTTACCAGTTCAGACCACTGACACCAAAGAGACCCAGTACTTC
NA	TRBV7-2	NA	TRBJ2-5	CASSSGETQYF	TGTGCCAGCAGCTCGGGAGAGACCCAGTACTTC
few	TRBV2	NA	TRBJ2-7	CASSEVAGRLSYEQYF	TGTGCCAGCAGTGAAGTGGCGGGGAGGCTCTCCTACGAGCAGTACTTC
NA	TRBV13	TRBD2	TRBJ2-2	CASSLARLAGASGELFF	TGTGCCAGCAGCTTAGCACGTCTAGCGGGAGCAAGCGGGGAGCTGTTTTTT
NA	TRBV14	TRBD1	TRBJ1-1	CASSQGRDRRQGGTEAFF	TGTGCCAGCAGCCAAGGACGTGACCGGCGACAGGGGGGCACTGAAGCTTTCTTT
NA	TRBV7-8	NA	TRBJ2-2	CASSLAGGNTGELFF	TGTGCCAGCAGCTTAGCGGGAGGGAACACCGGGGAGCTGTTTTTT
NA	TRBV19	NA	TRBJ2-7	CASSIRGFGNEQYF	TGTGCCAGTAGTATCCGGGGTTTTGGAAACGAGCAGTACTTC
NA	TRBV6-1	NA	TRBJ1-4	CASSEWRFNEKLFF	TGTGCCAGCAGCGAGTGGAGGTTTAATGAAAAACTGTTTTTT
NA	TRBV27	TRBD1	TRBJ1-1	CASRTGNTEAFF	TGTGCCAGCCGGACAGGAAACACTGAAGCTTTCTTT
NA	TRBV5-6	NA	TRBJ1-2	CASTLGNYGYTF	TGTGCCAGCACTCTCGGGAACTATGGCTACACCTTC